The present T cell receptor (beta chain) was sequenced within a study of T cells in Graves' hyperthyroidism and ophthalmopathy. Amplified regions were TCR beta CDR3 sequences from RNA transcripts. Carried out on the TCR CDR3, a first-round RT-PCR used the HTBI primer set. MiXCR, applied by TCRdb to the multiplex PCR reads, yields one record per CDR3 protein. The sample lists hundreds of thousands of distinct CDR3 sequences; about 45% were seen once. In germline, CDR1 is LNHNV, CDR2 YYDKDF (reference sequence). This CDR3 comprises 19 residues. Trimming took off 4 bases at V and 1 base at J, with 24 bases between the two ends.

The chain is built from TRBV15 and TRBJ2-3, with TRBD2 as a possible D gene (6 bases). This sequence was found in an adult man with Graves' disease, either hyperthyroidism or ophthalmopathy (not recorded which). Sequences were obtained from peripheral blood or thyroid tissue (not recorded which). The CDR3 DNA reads TGTGCCACCAGCATCCCAGGGCCCCAGGGAGGCTCAGGCACAGATACGCAGTATTTT. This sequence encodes CATSIPGPQGGSGTDTQYF.